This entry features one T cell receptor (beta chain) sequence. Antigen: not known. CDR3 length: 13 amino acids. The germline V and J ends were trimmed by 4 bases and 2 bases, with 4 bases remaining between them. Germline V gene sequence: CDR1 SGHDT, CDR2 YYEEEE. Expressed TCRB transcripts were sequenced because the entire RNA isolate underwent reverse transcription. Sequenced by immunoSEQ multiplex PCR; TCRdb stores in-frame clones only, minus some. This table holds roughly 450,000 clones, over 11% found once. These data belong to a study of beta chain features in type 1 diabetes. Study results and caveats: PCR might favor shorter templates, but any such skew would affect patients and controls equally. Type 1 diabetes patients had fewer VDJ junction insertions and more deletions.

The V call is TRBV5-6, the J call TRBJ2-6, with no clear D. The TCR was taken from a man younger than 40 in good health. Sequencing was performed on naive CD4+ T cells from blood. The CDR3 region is CASSLAGANVLTF. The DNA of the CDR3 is TGTGCCAGCAGCCTCGCTGGGGCCAACGTCCTGACTTTC.